This T cell receptor (beta chain) was found in a study of blood T cell repertoires in COVID-19. Study-level background: Samples of COVID-19 (acute and convalescent) were obtained from the United States, Italy and Spain. T cells, B-cell-depleted T cells, or PBMCs supplied cDNA or gDNA.

This CDR3 contains 14 residues. In germline, CDR1 is SNHLY, CDR2 FYNNEI. Trimming shortened V by 3 bases and J by 4 bases, and 10 bases separated the two germline ends. In the authors' methods: Reference gene primer amplification gave estimated nucleated cell counts. Here immunoSEQ multiplex PCR was the method, and the copy in TCRdb shows in-frame clones only, minus some. For V, J and clone size, that table is used; D and trimming come from the DNA. The sample includes around 50,000 clones, just under 90% of them seen just once. Material for sequencing was peripheral blood. The chain employs TRBV2 and TRBJ2-1, with a tentative D call TRBD2 (6 bases). This sequence was found in a man aged 55 to 70 with acute or convalescent COVID-19. CDR3 residues: CASSDRTTYNEQFF. DNA for the CDR3: TGTGCCAGCAGTGATCGGACTACATACAATGAGCAGTTCTTC.